This note documents a single TCR beta chain sequence. The target antigen is unknown. The data stem from a study of cytomegalovirus exposure and HLA in healthy donors. With 60 Vbeta and 13 Jbeta primers, the PCR was carried out. TCRdb's copy holds only in-frame clones and misses some; the assay was immunoSEQ multiplex PCR. In the table there are around 76,000 clones, around 81% of which are singletons. Whole-study results and caveats: A later analysis reported that several of the most significant clusters appeared to be linked to common viral pathogens, among them Epstein-Barr virus. Researchers catalogued 160 or so TCR beta chains as cytomegalovirus-associated.

The CDR3 runs 14 residues. Looked up from germline, CDR1 is SGHKS and CDR2 is YYEKEE (reference sequence). The V gene lost 4 bases and the J gene lost 0 bases, with 10 bases spanning the gap. As for the donors, each was a healthy bone marrow donor. The TCR comes from a middle-aged man in good health and CMV-seronegative. The chain is built from TRBV5-5 and TRBJ1-2; maybe TRBD1 (6 bases). The sequenced sample consisted of PBMCs. The CDR3 sequence is CASSMTGANYGYTF. CDR3 DNA sequence: TGTGCCAGCAGCATGACAGGAGCTAACTATGGCTACACCTTC.